Presented here are 25 T cell receptor beta chains from one specimen sequenced in a study of shared clonotypes between healthy human individuals. Selected positively for CCR7 and CD45RO-negative, naive CD8 cells excluded terminally differentiated effector memory CD45RA+ cells. The protocol was immunoSEQ multiplex PCR, while the TCRdb copy is restricted to in-frame clones and leaves out a portion. The sample has some 2 million clones; just under 95% are singletons. The source material was naive CD8+ T cells sorted from blood. These receptors were taken from a young man in good health.

This sequence joins TRBV10-3 and TRBJ2-7, with 9 bases that match TRBD1. The germline gives CDR1 ENHRY, CDR2 SYGVKD. The CDR3 contains 15 residues. V lost 5 bases, J lost 4 bases, and 9 bases stayed unmatched. CDR3 nucleotides: TGTGCCATCAGTCACCCGGGACAGGGCATGTACGAGCAGTACTTC. Translated: CAISHPGQGMYEQYF.

The chain recombines TRBV10-3 with TRBJ2-7; D is uncertain. CDR1 ENHRY and CDR2 SYGVKD come from the germline V gene. Trimming removed 10 bases from V and 6 bases from J, with 16 bases in between. CDR3 length equals 12 residues. The CDR3 DNA is TGTGCCACCCGCCTCGCCCCCGGCGAGCAGTACTTC. Protein sequence: CATRLAPGEQYF.

The genes are TRBV5-8 and TRBJ2-1; D is ambiguous. Deletions cut 0 bases from V and 4 bases from J, with 8 bases between. The CDR3 has 14 amino acids. CDR1 and CDR2 (germline): SGHTS, YDEGEE. Here the CDR3 DNA reads TGTGCCAGCAGCTTGGATGTGGATTACAATGAGCAGTTCTTC. Its translation: CASSLDVDYNEQFF.

This clone came up a few times. The chain links TRBV27 to TRBJ1-5; 7 bases align to TRBD1. The CDR3 is 17 residues long. The V and J ends lost 6 bases and 2 bases, in that order; junction bases with no gene match: 13. Germline-derived CDR1 and CDR2 are MNHEY and SMNVEV (reference sequence). CDR3 coding DNA: TGTGCCAGCAGCCCGCTCCAGGCAGGGGGAGGCAATCAGCCCCAGCATTTT. Its protein is CASSPLQAGGGNQPQHF.

The gene calls are TRBV27 and TRBJ2-7; D is tentatively TRBD1 or TRBD2 (5 bases each). Germline CDR1 and CDR2: MNHEY and SMNVEV (reference sequence). Deletions cut 4 bases from V and 5 bases from J, with 15 bases between. The CDR3 is 14 amino acids. CDR3 protein: CASSSRDRPDEQYF. In nucleotides, the CDR3 is TGTGCCAGCAGTTCCCGGGACCGGCCGGACGAGCAGTACTTC.

The chain couples TRBV7-9 to TRBJ2-3; no firm D call. The germline V and J ends were trimmed by 7 bases and 0 bases, with 11 bases remaining between them. The CDR3 has 14 residues. Germline values: CDR1 SEHNR, CDR2 FQNEAQ (reference sequence). Written as DNA, the CDR3 is TGTGCCAGCAAACCCGGCGCTAGCACAGATACGCAGTATTTT. This sequence encodes CASKPGASTDTQYF.

The chain links TRBV5-1 to TRBJ1-2; tentative D call: TRBD1 (5 bases). There are 14 residues in the CDR3. Trimming cost V 4 bases and J 6 bases, with 16 bases left between them. Per the germline V gene, CDR1 is SGHRS and CDR2 is YFSETQ. The CDR3 protein is CASSGTNLLHGYTF. CDR3 DNA: TGCGCCAGCAGCGGGACTAACCTACTCCATGGCTACACCTTC.

The chain joins TRBV28 to TRBJ2-7, with D unclear. CDR3 size: 13 residues. Germline-derived CDR1 and CDR2 are MDHEN and SYDVKM. Between the trimmed V and J ends, which lost 3 bases and 0 bases, there was a span of 6 bases. DNA of the CDR3: TGTGCCAGCAGTTTTACAGCCTCCTACGAGCAGTACTTC. Translating it yields CASSFTASYEQYF.

CDR3: CASSQYTEEKLFF. The CDR3 DNA reads TGCGCCAGCAGCCAATACACGGAGGAAAAACTGTTTTTT. This chain uses TRBV4-1 with TRBJ1-4; D uncertain. Trimming took off 2 bases at V and 8 bases at J, with 9 bases between the two ends. The CDR3 consists of 13 residues. The germline V gene encodes CDR1 MGHRA and CDR2 YSYEKL.

The chain employs TRBV9 and TRBJ1-1, with a possible D match to TRBD1 (6 bases). This CDR3 has 15 residues. Germline loops: CDR1 SGDLS, CDR2 YYNGEE. The V gene lost 4 bases and the J gene lost 1 base, with 14 bases spanning the gap. CDR3 loop: CASSPFMTGNTEAFF. The CDR3 DNA is TGTGCCAGCAGCCCTTTCATGACAGGGAACACTGAAGCTTTCTTT.

The chain carries TRBV6-5 and TRBJ2-1; D is tentatively TRBD1 or TRBD2 (5 bases each). V was shortened by 7 bases and J by 8 bases, with 12 bases between the two germline ends. The CDR3 consists of 12 residues. The germline gives CDR1 MNHEY, CDR2 SVGAGI. Here the CDR3 DNA reads TGTGCCAGCACGAGCGGCAGGGATGAGCAGTTCTTC. It is translated as CASTSGRDEQFF.

The chain couples TRBV10-3 to TRBJ1-2; D gene ambiguous. CDR1 and CDR2 from the germline V gene are ENHRY and SYGVKD. Trimming left V 2 bases short and J 3 bases short, with 7 bases between. The CDR3 consists of 13 residues. Written as DNA, the CDR3 is TGTGCCATCAGTGAGGGGCGCGACTATGGCTACACCTTC. Protein product: CAISEGRDYGYTF.

The chain is built from TRBV4-1 and TRBJ2-5; TRBD2 matches 15 bases. The V gene end was trimmed by 0 bases and the J gene end by 5 bases; junction bases not matched to a gene: 4. The CDR3 is 17 residues long. CDR1 and CDR2 from the germline V gene are MGHRA and YSYEKL. CDR3 loop: CASSQEGLAGGMETQYF. CDR3 nucleotide sequence: TGCGCCAGCAGCCAAGAAGGACTAGCGGGAGGGATGGAGACCCAGTACTTC.

The chain is built from TRBV7-3 and TRBJ1-5, with a weak D call TRBD1 (5 bases). Trimming took 6 bases from V and 0 from J, leaving 12 bases between them. Germline CDR1 SGHTA, CDR2 FQGTGA. The CDR3 runs to 15 residues. The CDR3 DNA reads TGTGCCAGCAGACCAGGGAGTTATAGCAATCAGCCCCAGCATTTT. Its translation: CASRPGSYSNQPQHF.

This clone was recorded only once. The chain carries TRBV10-3 and TRBJ2-3; D is ambiguous. CDR1 ENHRY and CDR2 SYGVKD come from the germline V gene. The V end lost 2 bases, the J end lost 4 bases, and 7 bases lay between the germline ends. The CDR3 length is 13 residues. CDR3 residues: CAISEMRSDTQYF. In nucleotides, the CDR3 is TGTGCCATCAGTGAGATGCGATCAGATACGCAGTATTTT.

Concerning this clone: Distinct nucleotide sequences in the sample also encode this CDR3. The chain recombines TRBV7-6 with TRBJ2-1, with 9 bases lining up with TRBD2. Germline V lookup: CDR1 SGHVS, CDR2 FNYEAQ. The CDR3 sequence is 15 residues long. V trimming: 1 base; J trimming: 4 bases; junction bases outside the gene matches: 2. As DNA, the CDR3 is TGTGCCAGCAGCTTAGAGCGGGGGGTGTACAATGAGCAGTTCTTC. This codes for CASSLERGVYNEQFF.

This chain links TRBV5-4 with TRBJ2-5; D might be TRBD1 (6 bases). Per the germline V gene, CDR1 is SGHNT and CDR2 is YYREEE (reference sequence). Trimming cost V 2 bases and J 10 bases, with 12 bases left between them. This CDR3 is built from 12 residues. CDR3 in amino acids: CASSLGDIRQYF. Written as DNA, the CDR3 is TGTGCCAGCAGCTTAGGGGACATCCGCCAGTACTTC.

The chain carries TRBV28 and TRBJ2-7; D is unresolved. The CDR3 runs 13 residues. Germline CDR1 MDHEN, CDR2 SYDVKM. Between the trimmed V and J ends, which lost 7 bases and 1 base, there was a span of 11 bases. CDR3 sequence reads: CASTHAESYEQYF. CDR3 bases: TGTGCCAGCACCCACGCGGAGTCCTACGAGCAGTACTTC. Supplemented by reference TRBV28 and TRBJ2-7, the full variable domain reads DVKVTQSSRYLVKRTGEKVFLECVQDMDHENMFWYRQDPGLGLRLIYFSYDVKMKEKGDIPEGYSVSREKKERFSLILESASTNQTSMYLCASTHAESYEQYFGPGTRLTVT.

This chain uses TRBV2 with TRBJ2-7, with D perhaps given as TRBD1 or TRBD2 (5 bases each). CDR3 length: 15 residues. Per the germline V gene, CDR1 is SNHLY and CDR2 is FYNNEI. V shed 2 bases and J shed 0 bases, with 11 bases lying between them. CDR3 nucleotides: TGTGCCAGCAGTGAACTAGGGGACGGCTCCTACGAGCAGTACTTC. It yields the protein CASSELGDGSYEQYF. Together with reference TRBV2 and TRBJ2-7, the CDR3 gives the full variable domain: EPEVTQTPSHQVTQMGQEVILRCVPISNHLYFYWYRQILGQKVEFLVSFYNNEISEKSEIFDDQFSVERPDGSNFTLKIRSTKLEDSAMYFCASSELGDGSYEQYFGPGTRLTVT.

The J gene is TRBJ2-7, the V gene TRBV19; perhaps TRBD1 as D (5 bases). Germline V gene sequence: CDR1 LNHDA, CDR2 SQIVND (reference sequence). The CDR3 sequence is 13 residues long. Trimming stripped 1 base from V and 3 bases from J, with 7 bases between. The CDR3 coding sequence is TGTGCCAGTAGTATAGGACAGTTCTACGAGCAGTACTTC. This translates into CASSIGQFYEQYF.

The rearrangement uses TRBV6-5 and TRBJ2-7; tentative D call: TRBD1 (8 bases). Germline CDR1 is MNHEY and CDR2 is SVGAGI. The CDR3 length is 15 residues. The V end lost 4 bases, the J end lost 4 bases, and 17 bases lay between the germline ends. DNA of the CDR3: TGTGCCAGCAGTTTTGGACAGGGAGGGACTTACGAGCAGTACTTC. Its translation: CASSFGQGGTYEQYF.

In this sample, this clone turned up a few times. This sequence joins TRBV5-6 and TRBJ2-7; the D is unclear. CDR1 is SGHDT and CDR2 is YYEEEE in the germline V gene. The CDR3 is made up of 12 amino acids. V shed 2 bases and J shed 3 bases, with 6 bases lying between them. CDR3 coding DNA: TGTGCCAGCAGCTTCACAGACTACGAGCAGTACTTC. This gives the protein CASSFTDYEQYF.

The genes are TRBV6-5 and TRBJ1-6; D remains unclear. V lost 6 bases and J 4 bases, leaving 4 bases between the germline ends. Germline CDR1 is MNHEY and CDR2 is SVGAGI. The CDR3 is 12 residues long. CDR3 DNA sequence: TGTGCCAGCAGCTCATATAATTCACCCCTCCACTTT. This codes for CASSSYNSPLHF.

V is TRBV7-9 and J is TRBJ2-3; unclear D gene. The V end was cut by 5 bases, the J end by 5 bases, with 20 bases between. The CDR3 totals 16 residues. Germline CDR1 and CDR2: SEHNR and FQNEAQ (reference sequence). CDR3 sequence reads: CASSPPFQRLGDTQYF. The CDR3 DNA reads TGTGCCAGCAGCCCCCCCTTTCAACGGTTGGGAGATACGCAGTATTTT.

CDR3 loop: CASSSLAGTYEQYF. As DNA, the CDR3 is TGTGCCAGCAGTTCCCTAGCGGGTACCTACGAGCAGTACTTC. This sequence joins TRBV28 and TRBJ2-7; TRBD2 matches at 8 bases. The germline V gene encodes CDR1 MDHEN and CDR2 SYDVKM. The CDR3 extends over 14 amino acids. V gave up 4 bases and J gave up 2 bases; unmatched junction bases: 4.